Shown below are 9 T cell receptor beta chains from a single sample sequenced in a study of blood T cell repertoires in COVID-19. TCRdb's table, derived via immunoSEQ multiplex PCR, lists solely in-frame clones and lacks some. The table shows approximately 670,000 clones, with around 89% occurring only once. Material for sequencing was peripheral blood. The receptors come from a woman aged 18-29 years with acute or convalescent COVID-19.

As DNA, the CDR3 is TGTGCCAGCAGCCCTTCCATAGACAGGCTCGGAAACACCATATATTTT. Its translation: CASSPSIDRLGNTIYF. The genes are TRBV7-2 and TRBJ1-3, with D possibly matching TRBD1 (6 bases). The CDR3 length is 16 residues. Germline V gene data show CDR1 as SGHTA and CDR2 as FQGNSA. Trimming removed 5 bases from V and 4 bases from J, with 18 bases in between.

The rearrangement joins TRBV19 to TRBJ1-2, with no clear D. V lost 2 bases and J 1 base, leaving 14 bases between the germline ends. CDR1 and CDR2 (germline): LNHDA, SQIVND (reference sequence). The CDR3 is 16 residues long. The chain's CDR3 is CASSIIGEGINYGYTF. The DNA of the CDR3 is TGTGCCAGTAGTATAATCGGCGAGGGCATTAACTATGGCTACACCTTC.

The chain couples TRBV19 to TRBJ2-1, with D maybe TRBD1 (6 bases). This CDR3 region has 15 residues. The germline V gene encodes CDR1 LNHDA and CDR2 SQIVND (reference sequence). Trimming stripped 7 bases from V and 3 bases from J, with 16 bases between. The CDR3 DNA sequence: TGTGCCAGTACCTATGGACAGTGGGACTACAATGAGCAGTTCTTC. This gives the protein CASTYGQWDYNEQFF.

The chain links TRBV4-1 to TRBJ2-7, with 8 bases that match TRBD2. The CDR3 totals 15 residues. With V trimmed by 4 bases and J by 2 bases, 7 bases remained unmatched. From germline, CDR1 is MGHRA and CDR2 YSYEKL. The CDR3: CASSRRAGGPYEQYF. The DNA of the CDR3 is TGCGCCAGCAGCCGTAGGGCGGGAGGCCCCTACGAGCAGTACTTC.

The chain has TRBV6-5 and TRBJ1-1, with D tentatively TRBD1 (6 bases). CDR3 length equals 14 residues. The ends were cut back, 6 bases at V and 5 bases at J, with 16 bases in the middle. The germline V gene has CDR1 MNHEY and CDR2 SVGAGI. The CDR3 here is CASRPVAQGTEAFF. The CDR3 region has the DNA TGTGCCAGCAGACCGGTAGCGCAGGGGACTGAAGCTTTCTTT.

The genes are TRBV30 and TRBJ1-1; TRBD1 is a possible D gene (6 bases). The germline CDR1 and CDR2 sequences are GTSNPN and SVGIG (reference sequence). The CDR3 has 14 residues. Trimming removed 2 bases from V and 7 bases from J, with 17 bases in between. CDR3 DNA sequence: TGTGCCTGGAGTCAGCGATGGACAGATTATGAAGCTTTCTTT. The encoded protein is CAWSQRWTDYEAFF.

This chain links TRBV6-6 with TRBJ1-2; D unresolved. Looked up from germline, CDR1 is MNHNY and CDR2 is SVGAGI (reference sequence). V was pared by 11 bases and J by 3 bases, with 16 bases between. The CDR3 sequence is 13 residues long. CDR3 region: CASQPPADYGYTF. The CDR3 nucleotides read TGTGCCTCACAGCCCCCTGCAGACTATGGCTACACCTTC.

This chain joins TRBV30 and TRBJ2-1, with D perhaps matching TRBD1 (5 bases). CDR3 length: 12 residues. Germline V gives CDR1 GTSNPN, CDR2 SVGIG (reference sequence). The V end lost 2 bases, the J end lost 7 bases, and 9 bases lay between the germline ends. The CDR3 sequence is CAWSLRVNEQFF. DNA for the CDR3: TGTGCCTGGAGTCTCAGGGTGAATGAGCAGTTCTTC.

The V and J genes are TRBV30 and TRBJ1-3; D gene uncertain. Trimming left V 1 base short and J 0 bases short, with 16 bases between. From germline, CDR1 is GTSNPN and CDR2 SVGIG (reference sequence). The CDR3 sequence is 17 residues long. Written as DNA, the CDR3 is TGTGCCTGGAGTGGTCCACCTAACCCCCGCTCTGGAAACACCATATATTTT. Translated: CAWSGPPNPRSGNTIYF.